These 6 T cell receptor beta chains originate from one sample sequenced in a study of siplizumab effects on memory and regulatory T cells (dated by TCRdb to about 2019). Library method: the immunoSEQ multiplex PCR assay. TCRdb holds this immuneACCESS table with in-frame rearrangements only. Some clones are missing; in checked studies, unresolved V genes explain under half, and the rest has no known cause. The sample data list roughly 120,000 clones, and more than 90% of these were observed just once. Approximately 1.2% of the sample comes from the top ten. The sequenced sample was CD4+ T cells sorted from blood. These receptor sequences come from a human donor in good health.

The chain couples TRBV4-1 to TRBJ1-2; no firm D call. Germline loops: CDR1 MGHRA, CDR2 YSYEKL. Trimming removed 4 bases at V and 1 base at J, with 22 bases between. The length of the CDR3 is 18 residues. CDR3 nucleotide sequence: TGCGCCAGCAGCCGGGGATGGGCGGCCAGGTCATATAACTATGGCTACACCTTC. Its translation: CASSRGWAARSYNYGYTF.

V and J are TRBV6-5 and TRBJ1-1; weak D call: TRBD1 (6 bases). The CDR3 spans 14 residues. V lost 2 bases and J 4 bases, leaving 11 bases between the germline ends. CDR1 is MNHEY, CDR2 SVGAGI, per germline. In DNA form, the CDR3 reads TGTGCCAGCAGTTACGGGGACACGGGCACTGAAGCTTTCTTT. Its translation is CASSYGDTGTEAFF.

This clone has just a few counts. The rearrangement joins TRBV11-1 to TRBJ2-2; perhaps D is TRBD1 or TRBD2 (5 bases each). The CDR3 is 17 residues long. The germline V gene has CDR1 SGHAT and CDR2 FQDESV (reference sequence). V was trimmed by 1 base and J by 0 bases, leaving 12 bases between them. This chain's CDR3 is CASSLVRGIANTGELFF. The CDR3 bases are TGTGCCAGCAGCTTAGTGAGGGGCATCGCGAACACCGGGGAGCTGTTTTTT.

The chain uses TRBV19 and TRBJ2-2; perhaps TRBD1 as D (8 bases). Trimming cost V 10 bases and J 7 bases, with 25 bases left between them. The germline V gene encodes CDR1 LNHDA and CDR2 SQIVND (reference sequence). The CDR3 is 16 residues long. The CDR3 bases are TGTGCCACCTCTAACAGGGGGGGGCGAGTAGGCGGGGAGCTGTTTTTT. Protein: CATSNRGGRVGGELFF.

The V gene is TRBV6-5, the J gene TRBJ1-6, with a possible D match to TRBD1 (6 bases). Trimming shortened V by 5 bases and J by 8 bases, and 13 bases separated the two germline ends. Germline CDR1 MNHEY, CDR2 SVGAGI. This CDR3 comprises 14 residues. The CDR3 region has the DNA TGTGCCAGCAGTCGGACAGCGGTACATTCACCCCTCCACTTT. Translation gives CASSRTAVHSPLHF.

This clone turned up a few times. The sample carries other DNA sequences with the same CDR3. V usage is TRBV27 and J usage is TRBJ2-1, with D perhaps TRBD1 or TRBD2 (5 bases each). Between the trimmed V and J ends, which lost 3 bases and 0 bases, there was a span of 9 bases. The CDR3 loop spans 15 amino acids. Germline CDR1 MNHEY, CDR2 SMNVEV (reference sequence). The CDR3 region is CASSFEGSSYNEQFF. CDR3 bases: TGTGCCAGCAGTTTCGAGGGGAGCTCCTACAATGAGCAGTTCTTC.